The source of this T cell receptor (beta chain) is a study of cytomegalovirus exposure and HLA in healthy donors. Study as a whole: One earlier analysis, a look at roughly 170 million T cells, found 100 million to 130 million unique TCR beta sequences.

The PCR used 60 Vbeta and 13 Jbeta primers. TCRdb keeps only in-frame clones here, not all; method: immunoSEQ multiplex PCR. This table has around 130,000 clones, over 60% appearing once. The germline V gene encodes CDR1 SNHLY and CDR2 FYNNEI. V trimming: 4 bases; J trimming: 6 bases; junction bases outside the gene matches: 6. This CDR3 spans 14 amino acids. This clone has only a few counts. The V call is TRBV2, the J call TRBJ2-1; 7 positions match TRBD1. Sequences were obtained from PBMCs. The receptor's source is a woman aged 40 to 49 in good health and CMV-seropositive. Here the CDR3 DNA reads TGTGCCAGCAGTGGACAGACAGGGAGCAATGAGCAGTTCTTC. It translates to CASSGQTGSNEQFF.